This passage covers 16 T cell receptor beta chains from one sample sequenced in a study of T cell responses to AZD1222 COVID-19 vaccine. Some clones are missing from TCRdb's copy, which holds only in-frame ones; the method was immunoSEQ multiplex PCR. The sample holds roughly 77,000 clones, 85% to 95% seen once. The sequences come from peripheral blood, collected on day 0 of AZD1222 vaccination. All receptors come from an adult in good health.

This CDR3 is CSVVGQGPYEQYF. The CDR3 DNA reads as TGCAGCGTTGTAGGACAGGGCCCCTACGAGCAGTACTTC. The gene calls are TRBV29-1 and TRBJ2-7; 8 positions match TRBD1. CDR1 is SQVTM and CDR2 is ANQGSEA in the germline V gene. This CDR3 is 13 amino acids long. V trimming: 4 bases; J trimming: 2 bases; junction bases outside the gene matches: 4.

The rearrangement uses TRBV27 and TRBJ2-1; tentatively, D is TRBD1 (5 bases). With 3 bases removed from V and 4 bases from J, the gap between germline ends came to 13 bases. Germline V gives CDR1 MNHEY, CDR2 SMNVEV (reference sequence). The CDR3 is 15 amino acids. The CDR3 reads CASSFGQGQYNEQFF. For the CDR3, the DNA is TGTGCCAGCAGTTTCGGGCAGGGTCAATACAATGAGCAGTTCTTC.

The chain employs TRBV5-1 and TRBJ1-3; the D gene is possibly TRBD1 (6 bases). The ends were cut back, 3 bases at V and 1 base at J, with 14 bases in the middle. Germline lookup yields CDR1 SGHRS and CDR2 YFSETQ. The CDR3 consists of 16 residues. The CDR3 loop is CASSYAGVPSGNTIYF. The CDR3 bases are TGCGCCAGCAGCTACGCAGGGGTCCCATCTGGAAACACCATATATTTT.

In this sample, this clone turned up a few times. The chain employs TRBV9 and TRBJ2-7; D gene unclear. CDR3 length: 15 amino acids. Germline V gene sequence: CDR1 SGDLS, CDR2 YYNGEE. V was trimmed by 4 bases and J by 0 bases, leaving 14 bases between them. The CDR3 DNA sequence: TGTGCCAGCAGCCCTCCCAGAAGGTGCTCCTACGAGCAGTACTTC. Translation: CASSPPRRCSYEQYF.

V gene TRBV28 combines with J gene TRBJ2-7, with 8 bases fitting TRBD2. This CDR3 has 15 amino acids. V was pared by 3 bases and J by 1 base, with 5 bases of the junction left unmatched. Looked up from germline, CDR1 is MDHEN and CDR2 is SYDVKM. CDR3 protein: CASSLLAGMSYEQYF. CDR3 nucleotide sequence: TGTGCCAGCAGTTTGCTAGCGGGTATGTCCTACGAGCAGTACTTC.

This chain links TRBV4-3 with TRBJ1-1; D not resolved. This CDR3 contains 14 residues. With 1 base removed from V and 1 base from J, the gap between germline ends came to 7 bases. Germline CDR1 reads LGHNA; CDR2 reads YSLEER. As DNA, the CDR3 is TGCGCCAGCAGCCAAGGAGATTCGAACACTGAAGCTTTCTTT. Residues: CASSQGDSNTEAFF.

CDR3 sequence (DNA): TGTGCCAGCAGCGTAGGTACCACCTACTCCTACAATGAGCAGTTCTTC. Its protein product is CASSVGTTYSYNEQFF. This sequence joins TRBV9 and TRBJ2-1; no clear D. CDR3 length equals 16 residues. Trimming stripped 0 bases from V and 0 bases from J, with 10 bases between. Germline V CDR1 and CDR2: SGDLS, YYNGEE. Supplemented by reference TRBV9 and TRBJ2-1, the full variable domain reads DSGVTQTPKHLITATGQRVTLRCSPRSGDLSVYWYQQSLDQGLQFLIQYYNGEERAKGNILERFSAQQFPDLHSELNLSSLELGDSALYFCASSVGTTYSYNEQFFGPGTRLTVL.

V gene TRBV6-6 combines with J gene TRBJ1-2, with TRBD1 matching over 7 bases. Per the germline V gene, CDR1 is MNHNY and CDR2 is SVGAGI (reference sequence). The CDR3 extends over 13 amino acids. J gave up 2 bases and V 5 bases, and 2 bases lay outside the gene matches. The CDR3 loop reads CASSVQGNYGYTF. The CDR3, as DNA: TGTGCCAGCAGTGTACAGGGGAACTATGGCTACACCTTC.

The sample holds one count of this clone. The chain joins TRBV19 to TRBJ1-3; D uncertain. V gave up 3 bases and J gave up 0 bases, with 6 bases separating them. CDR1 and CDR2 (germline): LNHDA, SQIVND (reference sequence). The CDR3 has 14 amino acids. The DNA of the CDR3 is TGTGCCAGTAGTATGGAGTTCTCTGGAAACACCATATATTTT. Its protein product is CASSMEFSGNTIYF. Drawing the rest from reference TRBV19 and TRBJ1-3, the complete variable domain is DGGITQSPKYLFRKEGQNVTLSCEQNLNHDAMYWYRQDPGQGLRLIYYSQIVNDFQKGDIAEGYSVSREKKESFPLTVTSAQKNPTAFYLCASSMEFSGNTIYFGEGSWLTVV.

This chain uses TRBV27 with TRBJ2-7, with 8 bases that match TRBD2. The CDR3 length is 13 residues. Unmatched junction bases numbered 6, after V lost 5 bases and J lost 6 bases. Germline V CDR1 and CDR2: MNHEY, SMNVEV (reference sequence). The DNA for the CDR3 is TGTGCCAGCAGTCTCACTCGGGAGGGCGAGCAGTACTTC. Amino acid sequence: CASSLTREGEQYF.

V usage is TRBV28 and J usage is TRBJ2-7; no reliable D call. The CDR3 runs 14 residues. Per germline, CDR1 MDHEN and CDR2 SYDVKM. Trimming took off 3 bases at V and 0 bases at J, with 9 bases between the two ends. The CDR3 bases are TGTGCCAGCAGTTTTGCCCGGGCCTCCTACGAGCAGTACTTC. Its protein product is CASSFARASYEQYF.

In DNA form, the CDR3 reads TGTGCCAGCTCAACGATGGGCGATGGGTACCAAGAGACCCAGTACTTC. Translation gives CASSTMGDGYQETQYF. The chain combines TRBV18 with TRBJ2-5, with no clear D. From germline, CDR1 is KGHSH and CDR2 LQKENI. With 5 bases removed from V and 0 bases from J, the gap between germline ends came to 16 bases. The CDR3 extends over 16 amino acids.

This chain joins TRBV4-2 and TRBJ2-1; TRBD2 matches at 16 bases. Germline CDR1 and CDR2: LGHNA and YNFKEQ. J was trimmed by 9 bases and V by 4 bases; bases with no gene match: 15. This CDR3 is built from 19 residues. The CDR3 coding sequence is TGTGCCAGCAGCCCGACCGGGACTAGCGGGGGGGTCGGGGGCAGTGAGCAGTTCTTC. It is translated as CASSPTGTSGGVGGSEQFF.

The genes are TRBV7-8 and TRBJ1-5, with 9 bases identical to TRBD1. After removal of 5 bases from V and 2 bases from J, the junction contained 16 bases not matched to a gene. The CDR3 runs 19 residues. The V gene's germline CDR1 is SGHVS and CDR2 FQNEAQ. CDR3: CASSVTPGQGTGGNQPQHF. The CDR3 nucleotides read TGTGCCAGCAGCGTTACCCCGGGACAGGGAACGGGCGGCAATCAGCCCCAGCATTTT.

This rearrangement joins TRBV10-3 to TRBJ1-4; 7 bases match TRBD1. The V gene's germline CDR1 is ENHRY and CDR2 SYGVKD. The CDR3 has 14 amino acids. V shed 5 bases and J 3 bases; nucleotides not matched to a gene: 3. CDR3 coding DNA: TGTGCCATCAGTAGACAGGGCCCTAATGAAAAACTGTTTTTT. It specifies CAISRQGPNEKLFF.

This sequence joins TRBV14 and TRBJ2-7, with 8 nucleotides matching TRBD1. Germline loops: CDR1 SGHDN, CDR2 FVKESK. The CDR3 has 13 residues. V dropped 6 bases and J dropped 3; count of bases not matched to a gene: 4. The CDR3 DNA sequence: TGTGCCAGCAGAAAGACAGGGGTCTACGAGCAGTACTTC. This codes for CASRKTGVYEQYF.